This T cell receptor beta chain was identified during a study of cytomegalovirus exposure and HLA in healthy donors. Sequenced by immunoSEQ multiplex PCR; TCRdb stores in-frame clones only, minus some. The profile shows 120,000 or so clones, 70% to 90% of them singletons. The germline gives CDR1 MNHNS, CDR2 SASEGT. V was trimmed by 5 bases and J by 0 bases, leaving 7 bases between them. The length of the CDR3 is 14 residues. Overall study findings and caveats: The classifier was said to identify cytomegalovirus status with high specificity and sensitivity. In vitro experiments confirmed that three CMV-associated chains were specific for CMV antigens. Researchers catalogued under 200 TCR beta chains as cytomegalovirus-associated.

This clone appeared a single time. Its specificity is unknown. The receptor's source is a woman aged 18-29 years in good health and CMV-seronegative. The chain couples TRBV6-1 to TRBJ1-4; unclear D gene. Sequencing was performed on PBMCs. This CDR3 is CASSPEATNEKLFF. DNA for the CDR3: TGTGCCAGCAGTCCAGAAGCAACTAATGAAAAACTGTTTTTT.